This note documents a single T cell receptor (beta chain) sequence. This sample stems from a study of blood T cell repertoires in COVID-19. Across the whole study: The samples span acute and convalescent COVID-19 from the United States, Italy and Spain. The cDNA or gDNA used as material had been derived from T cells, B-cell-depleted T cells, or PBMCs.

As originally analysed: It was from reference gene primer amplification that nucleated cell counts were estimated. Clones were read by immunoSEQ multiplex PCR, and TCRdb kept only the in-frame ones, dropping some. The V and J calls and clone size were taken over from that table, and D and trimming were inferred from the DNA. The sample contains approximately 220,000 clones, about 85% of which appear only once. The length of the CDR3 is 16 residues. Between the trimmed V and J ends, which lost 0 bases and 3 bases, there was a span of 15 bases. Germline CDR1 and CDR2: SNHLY and FYNNEI. Sequenced: peripheral blood. This chain connects TRBV2 to TRBJ2-7; D may be TRBD2 (6 bases). The sequence was collected from a man aged 40-49 years with acute or convalescent COVID-19. The CDR3 DNA reads TGTGCCAGCAGTGAAGCAGGAGGGACGGTTTTCTACGAGCAGTACTTC. Its translation: CASSEAGGTVFYEQYF.